A selection of T cell receptor beta chains follows, all from one sample in a study of graft-versus-host responses after intestinal transplantation. Generated by immunoSEQ multiplex PCR, the TCRdb table keeps only in-frame clones and is missing some. The top ten clones hold 0.28% of a sample with about 86,000 clones, about 87% of them seen once. Their specific antigens are unknown. Here the sequenced sample was unstimulated CD4+ T cells sorted from spleen or lymph node cells, taken before transplant. The origin of the receptors is a human donor who was the organ donor for an intestinal transplant. The CDR3 runs from the conserved cysteine through the conserved F or W. Fields, in order: clone size, V gene, D gene, J gene, CDR3 DNA, CDR3 protein. A D gene is named only where the DNA matches it firmly. Size is stated for part of the rows, as once, few or many counts, or as a class when the clone is expanded.

size: .
V: TRBV11-2
D: TRBD2
J: TRBJ2-7
DNA: TGTGCCAGCAGCTTAGCCGGTGGGGGGGTGTACGAGCAGTACTTC
CDR3: CASSLAGGGVYEQYF

size: .
V: TRBV5-4
D: TRBD2
J: TRBJ2-1
DNA: TGTGCCAGCAGCTTGCCCGCCGGGCGGGAGGGCGTGTACAATGAGCAGTTCTTC
CDR3: CASSLPAGREGVYNEQFF

size: .
V: TRBV27
D: TRBD2
J: TRBJ2-2
DNA: TGTGCCAGCAGTTTACTAGCGGGGAACACCGGGGAGCTGTTTTTT
CDR3: CASSLLAGNTGELFF

size: .
V: TRBV19
D: TRBD1
J: TRBJ1-1
DNA: TGTGCCACTAGTCAGGGGGGTAGTCGGACTGAAGCTTTCTTT
CDR3: CATSQGGSRTEAFF

size: .
V: TRBV9
D: .
J: TRBJ1-5
DNA: TGTGCCAGCAGCGTAAAAGGGGGTAGCAATCAGCCCCAGCATTTT
CDR3: CASSVKGGSNQPQHF

size: .
V: TRBV5-4
D: TRBD2
J: TRBJ2-3
DNA: TGTGCCAGCAGCTTGTTAATGCGGGGGGGCCCTTATACGCAGTATTTT
CDR3: CASSLLMRGGPYTQYF

size: .
V: TRBV5-1
D: .
J: TRBJ2-3
DNA: TGCGCCAGCAGCGGAGGGTGGGACGGATACACAGATACGCAGTATTTT
CDR3: CASSGGWDGYTDTQYF

size: .
V: TRBV5-4
D: TRBD2
J: TRBJ2-5
DNA: TGTGCCAGCAGCCGGGCGGTAGCGGGGGGTCAAGAGACCCAGTACTTC
CDR3: CASSRAVAGGQETQYF

size: .
V: TRBV2
D: TRBD2
J: TRBJ2-1
DNA: TGTGCCAGCACGCGGGGGGGCCAGGGCTATGAGCAGTTCTTC
CDR3: CASTRGGQGYEQFF

size: .
V: TRBV13
D: .
J: TRBJ2-7
DNA: TGTGCCAGCAGCTTAGGGGGGCCCGAGCAGTACTTC
CDR3: CASSLGGPEQYF

size: few
V: TRBV5-1
D: .
J: TRBJ2-3
DNA: TGCGCCAGCAGCTCGGGGTCCTCAACTAGCACAGATACGCAGTATTTT
CDR3: CASSSGSSTSTDTQYF

size: .
V: TRBV2
D: .
J: TRBJ2-3
DNA: TGTGCCAGCGGGGCGAGGACAGGCACAGATACGCAGTATTTT
CDR3: CASGARTGTDTQYF

size: .
V: TRBV7-8
D: .
J: TRBJ2-7
DNA: TGTGCCAGCAGCTTAGGCTTGCTAAACTCCTACGAGCAGTACTTC
CDR3: CASSLGLLNSYEQYF

size: .
V: TRBV7-9
D: .
J: TRBJ1-1
DNA: TGTGCCAGCAGCCCCACCGGCGGGGGAAACACTGAAGCTTTCTTT
CDR3: CASSPTGGGNTEAFF

size: .
V: TRBV12-5
D: .
J: TRBJ1-5
DNA: TGTGCTACCTCGGCCGGGGCAGGGAGGAGCAATCAGCCCCAGCATTTT
CDR3: CATSAGAGRSNQPQHF